The clone carrying this T cell receptor (beta chain) was counted many times. Its antigen is unknown. Expressed TCRB transcripts were sequenced, since all the RNA that had been isolated was reverse transcribed. TCRdb's table, derived via immunoSEQ multiplex PCR, lists solely in-frame clones and lacks some. The sample lists 140,000 or so clones, roughly a tenth occurring once. This sample was included in a study of beta chain features in type 1 diabetes. Overall study: The patients were much like the healthy donors in age, gender and cell yields.

This CDR3 has 15 amino acids. Germline trimming cut 5 bases from V and 0 bases from J; bases unmatched to any gene: 4. From germline, CDR1 is SEHNR and CDR2 FQNEAQ (reference sequence). General study findings and limits: Still unanswered here is whether HLA type influences TCRB rearrangement. For cells with high TCR expression, cDNA sequencing could yield over-representation.

The genes are TRBV7-9 and TRBJ2-5; TRBD2 matches at 9 bases. The sequence came from a man between 18 and 35 years old in good health. Material for sequencing was central memory CD4+ T cells from blood. CDR3 sequence: CASSPRGGNQETQYF. The CDR3 DNA reads as TGTGCCAGCAGCCCGCGGGGGGGGAACCAAGAGACCCAGTACTTC.